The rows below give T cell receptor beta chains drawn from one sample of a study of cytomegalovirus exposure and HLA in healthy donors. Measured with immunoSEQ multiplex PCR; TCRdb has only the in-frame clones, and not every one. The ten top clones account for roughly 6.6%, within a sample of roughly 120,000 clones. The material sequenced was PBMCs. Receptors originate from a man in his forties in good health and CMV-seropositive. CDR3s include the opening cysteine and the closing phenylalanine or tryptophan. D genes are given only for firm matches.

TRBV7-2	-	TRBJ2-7	TGTGCCAGCAGCTTAGTCAGTAGCGGCAGATACGAGCAGTACTTC	CASSLVSSGRYEQYF
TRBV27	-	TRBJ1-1	TGTGCCAGCAGTTTATTGCGGGACGCTGAAGCTTTCTTT	CASSLLRDAEAFF
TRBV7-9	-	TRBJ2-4	TGTGCCAGCAGCCTACCGACAGGTCAGGGAAACATTCAGTACTTC	CASSLPTGQGNIQYF
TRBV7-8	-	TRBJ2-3	TGTGCCAGCAATGTTGAGGGCACCTCTAGCACAGATACGCAGTATTTT	CASNVEGTSSTDTQYF
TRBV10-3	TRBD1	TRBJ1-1	TGTGCCATCAGTTCCCGGGACAGGGGGTCGAACACTGAAGCTTTCTTT	CAISSRDRGSNTEAFF
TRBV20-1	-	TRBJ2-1	TGCAGTGATTCTGTGCAGTTCTTC	CSDSVQFF
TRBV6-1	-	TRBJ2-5	TGTGCCAGCAGTGGCGGACAGAGGGAGACCCAGTACTTC	CASSGGQRETQYF
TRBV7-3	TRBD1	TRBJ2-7	TGTGCCAGCAGCTTAACGGCGGGTTCTGGACAGGGCCAAAACTACGAGCAGTACTTC	CASSLTAGSGQGQNYEQYF
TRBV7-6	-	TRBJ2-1	TGTGCCAGCAGCTCCCCCTCCCTAGCGATCTACAATGAGCAGTTCTTC	CASSSPSLAIYNEQFF
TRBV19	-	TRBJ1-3	TGTGCCAGTAGTCTACACAGGATCGGTGGAAACACCATATATTTT	CASSLHRIGGNTIYF
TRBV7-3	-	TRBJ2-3	TGTGCCAGCAGCTTACTCGCGTCTAGCACAGATACGCAGTATTTT	CASSLLASSTDTQYF
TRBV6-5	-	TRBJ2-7	TGTGCCAGCGCGGCGGGGGAGGGGGCCTACGAGCAGTACTTC	CASAAGEGAYEQYF
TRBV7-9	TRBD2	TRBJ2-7	TGTGCCAGCAGCTTAAATAGCGGGAGGGACCACGAGCAGTACTTC	CASSLNSGRDHEQYF
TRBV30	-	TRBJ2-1	TGTGCCTGGAGTGAGGAGGACAGCTACAATGAGCAGTTCTTC	CAWSEEDSYNEQFF
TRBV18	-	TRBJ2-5	TGTGCCAGCTCACCATCGCCTTTGAGGGACTCGGGGGAGACCCAGTACTTC	CASSPSPLRDSGETQYF
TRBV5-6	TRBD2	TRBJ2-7	TGTGCCAGCAGCTTGGCTAGCGGGAGGGCGGACGAGCAGTACTTC	CASSLASGRADEQYF
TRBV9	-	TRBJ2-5	TGTGCCAGCAGCGTAGGGCCAGATCAAGAGACCCAGTACTTC	CASSVGPDQETQYF
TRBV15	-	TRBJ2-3	TGTGCCACCAGCAGAGATGGGCGCCTCACAGATACGCAGTATTTT	CATSRDGRLTDTQYF
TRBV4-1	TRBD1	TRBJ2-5	TGCGCCAGCAGCCAAGGGGGGACAGGGGGGTTTGGAGAGACCCAGTACTTC	CASSQGGTGGFGETQYF
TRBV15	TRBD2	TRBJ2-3	TGTGCCACCAGCAGAGCGTGGCGGGAGGGAATAGATACGCAGTATTTT	CATSRAWREGIDTQYF
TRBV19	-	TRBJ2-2	TGTGCCAGTAGTATAGACAGGAACACCGGGGAGCTGTTTTTT	CASSIDRNTGELFF
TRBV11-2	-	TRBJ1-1	TGTGCCAGCAGCTTAGAGGCGAACACTGAAGCTTTCTTT	CASSLEANTEAFF
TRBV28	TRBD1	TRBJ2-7	TGTGCCAGCAGTCGGGACGGACAGGTGGTCTACGAGCAGTACTTC	CASSRDGQVVYEQYF
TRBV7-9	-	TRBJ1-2	TGTGCCAGCAGCACTGATCCGGGACTTATCTATGGCTACACCTTC	CASSTDPGLIYGYTF
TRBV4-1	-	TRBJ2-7	TGCGCCAGCAGTCCCGAACTAGTTCGGGCCTACGAGCAGTACTTC	CASSPELVRAYEQYF
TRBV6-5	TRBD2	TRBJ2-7	TGTGCCAGCAGTTTCCTAGCGGGAGGGCCGGGGGAGCAGTACTTC	CASSFLAGGPGEQYF
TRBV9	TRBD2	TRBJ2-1	TGTGCCAGCAGCTTCAGGGAGGGCCGTTATAATGAGCAGTTCTTC	CASSFREGRYNEQFF
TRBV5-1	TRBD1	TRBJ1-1	TGCGCCAGCGGAGGAGGGGGCCCGAACACTGAAGCTTTCTTT	CASGGGGPNTEAFF
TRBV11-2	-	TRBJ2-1	TGTGCCAGCAGCTTCCTCGGGGATGAGCAGTTCTTC	CASSFLGDEQFF